This TCR beta chain was recorded in a study of T cell repertoires in cytomegalovirus infection. Study as a whole: Researchers turned to recently identified HLA-C-restricted CMV epitopes as well as well-studied HLA-B-restricted ones.

The CDR3 has 18 amino acids. Per the germline V gene, CDR1 is SGHTS and CDR2 is YDEGEE. The ends lost 0 bases at V and 4 bases at J; junction bases unmatched: 13. TCRdb itself ran the reads through MiXCR, one entry per CDR3 protein. Here the sample spans more than 45,000 distinct CDR3 sequences, 20% to 25% being singletons. As concerns this clonotype: Antigen: not known.

Study-wide results and caveats: HLA-C-restricted CMV-specific TCR beta clonotypes prevailed in the ex vivo response.

The receptor was derived from a human donor in good health (CMV status not recorded). Some clones in this sample may be carry-over from other donors' samples. The material sequenced was CD8+ T cells from cultured PBMCs, taken from culture after CMV antigen stimulation. The gene calls are TRBV5-8 and TRBJ2-5, with 9 bases fitting TRBD2. The CDR3 nucleotides read TGTGCCAGCAGCTTGGGCTCTACGACTAGCGGAGGGGGAGAGACCCAGTACTTC. Protein sequence: CASSLGSTTSGGGETQYF.